The rows below give T cell receptor beta chains drawn from one sample of a study of T cells after yellow fever vaccination. A single record per CDR3 protein comes from TCRdb applying MiXCR to the 5' RACE reads. The sample records a few hundred thousand distinct CDR3 sequences, around 7% being singletons. The sample consisted of PBMCs, taken roughly 45 days after the first yellow fever vaccination. The receptors here all came from a man between 18 and 29 years old who received the YFV17D yellow fever vaccine. CDR3s include the opening cysteine and the closing phenylalanine or tryptophan. D genes are given only for firm matches. Expanded clones are given a class, and other clones once, few, many or no size at all.

cdr3_nt cdr3_aa v_call clone_size d_call j_call
TGTGCCAGCTCGCCCAGGGTTAAAGCTTTCTTT CASSPRVKAFF TRBV28 many NA TRBJ1-1
TGTGCCAGCACCGGATCTCGGGGACTAGCGCAATACAATGAGCAGTTCTTC CASTGSRGLAQYNEQFF TRBV7-2 few TRBD2 TRBJ2-1
TGTGCCAGCAGGAGCGGTCGGGTCATCGAAGCTTTCTTT CASRSGRVIEAFF TRBV12-3/TRBV12-4 many NA TRBJ1-1
TGCGCCAGCAGCCAGTCGACAGGGGACTATGGCTACACCTTC CASSQSTGDYGYTF TRBV5-1 NA TRBD1 TRBJ1-2
TGTGCCAGCAGCTTCGGGGGCTTGCCGTCTGGGGCCAACGTCCTGACTTTC CASSFGGLPSGANVLTF TRBV7-3 few NA TRBJ2-6
TGCGCCAGCAGCCAAACGCCGGGGACAGTATACAATGAGCAGTTCTTC CASSQTPGTVYNEQFF TRBV5-1 NA TRBD1 TRBJ2-1
TGTGCCAGCAGCGTGCGGAACACAGATACGCAGTATTTT CASSVRNTDTQYF TRBV9 NA NA TRBJ2-3
TGTGCCAGCAGTTACCTATTTTCACCCCTCCACTTT CASSYLFSPLHF TRBV6-2/TRBV6-3 NA NA TRBJ1-6
TGTGCCAGCAGCATGGAAGGAACAGCTAACTATGGCTACACCTTC CASSMEGTANYGYTF TRBV9 many NA TRBJ1-2
TGTGCCAGCTCACGTACCGGGACAGGGGAAAACACTGAAGCTTTCTTT CASSRTGTGENTEAFF TRBV18 few TRBD1 TRBJ1-1
TGTGCCAGCAGTCGGCAGGGAGCGGGGGTAAGCACAGATACGCAGTATTTT CASSRQGAGVSTDTQYF TRBV9 few TRBD2 TRBJ2-3
TGCAGTGCTAGAGGTGGGACGGCCAGGGGGACCCAGTACTTC CSARGGTARGTQYF TRBV20-1 few NA TRBJ2-5
TGTGCCAGTACCGGGACAGCCTTTGAAGCTTTCTTT CASTGTAFEAFF TRBV12-3/TRBV12-4 NA TRBD1 TRBJ1-1
TGCAGCGCCGCGGACAGGGTCGATACGCAGTATTTT CSAADRVDTQYF TRBV29-1 NA TRBD1 TRBJ2-3
TGTGCCAGCAGTCCCGTAGGGGGTCGGGATCCCGGGGAGCTGTTTTTT CASSPVGGRDPGELFF TRBV12-3/TRBV12-4 many NA TRBJ2-2
TGCGCCAGCAGCCACCCGGGACAGGGGGCTTACGAGCAGTACTTC CASSHPGQGAYEQYF TRBV4-1 NA TRBD1 TRBJ2-7
TGCGCCAGCTCCCGGGACACCAACTCTGGGGCCAACGTCCTGACTTTC CASSRDTNSGANVLTF TRBV5-1 many NA TRBJ2-6
TGTGCCAGCACCCCTAGCGGGGGGGCGAGGAACACCGGGGAGCTGTTTTTT CASTPSGGARNTGELFF TRBV27 few TRBD2 TRBJ2-2
TGTGCCAGCTCAGCCGCCGGCAGCAAGCATTATGGCTACACCTTC CASSAAGSKHYGYTF TRBV27 few NA TRBJ1-2
TGCGCCAGCAGCTTGGGAAGGTCCAGGTCCGCAGATACGCAGTATTTT CASSLGRSRSADTQYF TRBV5-1 NA NA TRBJ2-3
TGTGCCTGGAGAAAGGGTATGGTAGCTGGAAACACCATATATTTT CAWRKGMVAGNTIYF TRBV30 few NA TRBJ1-3
TGTGCCAGCAGCTTAACTGGGTCAGTAGCAAACATTCAGTACTTC CASSLTGSVANIQYF TRBV7-2 few NA TRBJ2-4
TGCAGTGCTAGAGATGAATTGCTGGCCTACTCCGGGGGGGACACTGAAGCTTTCTTT CSARDELLAYSGGDTEAFF TRBV20-1 NA NA TRBJ1-1
TGTGCTAGTGGTTTGGGAAACAGGGTGGGCACAGATACGCAGTATTTT CASGLGNRVGTDTQYF TRBV12-5 NA NA TRBJ2-3
TGTGCCAGCAGTTATTCCCAACAGGGGGTTGGGTCACCCCTCCACTTT CASSYSQQGVGSPLHF TRBV6-5 few TRBD1 TRBJ1-6
TGTGCCAGCAGCGCTGCCGGGTATCCGGGAGAGACCCAGTACTTC CASSAAGYPGETQYF TRBV9 few NA TRBJ2-5
TGTGCCAGCAGCTTTACAGGGGGCTTGGATACGCAGTATTTT CASSFTGGLDTQYF TRBV7-3 few TRBD1 TRBJ2-3
TGTGCCAGCAGCCCCGAAACGGAGACCCAGTACTTC CASSPETETQYF TRBV7-2 many NA TRBJ2-5
TGTGCCAGCAGCTCCGACATCCGAGAGACCCAGTACTTC CASSSDIRETQYF TRBV7-2 many NA TRBJ2-5
TGTGCCAGCAGCTTAAAGGGGGCGCTTCAGTACAATGAGCAGTTCTTC CASSLKGALQYNEQFF TRBV7-8 few TRBD1 TRBJ2-1
TGTGCCAGCAGCTACGGATTGGGGCAGGGTAGTGAAAAACTGTTTTTT CASSYGLGQGSEKLFF TRBV6-5 few NA TRBJ1-4
TGTGCGTGTGCGGACAGGGAGAAAGAGACCCAGTACTTC CACADREKETQYF TRBV2 NA TRBD1 TRBJ2-5
TGTGCCAGCGCCATTGGTAGTGAGCAGTTCTTC CASAIGSEQFF TRBV14 NA NA TRBJ2-1
TGTGCCAGCAGCTCGCACCCTCAGGGGTGGAACGACGAGCAGTACTTC CASSSHPQGWNDEQYF TRBV7-2 NA NA TRBJ2-7
TGTGCCAGCAATACGGGGACAGTGGGTCAGCCCCAGCATTTT CASNTGTVGQPQHF TRBV12-3/TRBV12-4 many TRBD1 TRBJ1-5
TGCAGTGCTAGAGATAGTCGGACAGGGGCTAAAGAGACCCAGTACTTC CSARDSRTGAKETQYF TRBV20-1 NA TRBD1 TRBJ2-5
TGCAGCGGGCAGGTAGAGACCCAGTACTTC CSGQVETQYF TRBV29-1 few NA TRBJ2-5
TGCGCCAGCAGCTTCGGGACAGTGAACGCCGGGGAGCTGTTTTTT CASSFGTVNAGELFF TRBV5-1 NA TRBD1 TRBJ2-2
TGTGCCAGCAGTTACTCGAGGGGCACTGGACAACTAGCCAAAAACATTCAGTACTTC CASSYSRGTGQLAKNIQYF TRBV6-5 many NA TRBJ2-4
TGCGCCAGCAGCCAAGAAAGCGGGTACGACCTGGGTGAGCAGTTCTTC CASSQESGYDLGEQFF TRBV4-3 few NA TRBJ2-1